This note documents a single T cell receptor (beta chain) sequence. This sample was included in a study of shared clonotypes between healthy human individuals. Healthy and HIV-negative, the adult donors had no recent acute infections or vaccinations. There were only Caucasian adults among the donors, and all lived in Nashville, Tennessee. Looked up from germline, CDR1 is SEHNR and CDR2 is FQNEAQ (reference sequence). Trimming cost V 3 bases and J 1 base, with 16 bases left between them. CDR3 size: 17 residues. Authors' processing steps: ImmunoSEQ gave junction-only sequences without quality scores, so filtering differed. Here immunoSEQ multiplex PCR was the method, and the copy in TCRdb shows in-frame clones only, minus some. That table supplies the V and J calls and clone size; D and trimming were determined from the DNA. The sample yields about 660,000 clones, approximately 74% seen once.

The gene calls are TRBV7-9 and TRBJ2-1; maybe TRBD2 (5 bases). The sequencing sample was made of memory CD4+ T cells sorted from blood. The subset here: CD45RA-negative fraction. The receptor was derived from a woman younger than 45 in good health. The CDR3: CASSFNWVGVSYNEQFF. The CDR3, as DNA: TGTGCCAGCAGCTTCAATTGGGTGGGAGTATCCTACAATGAGCAGTTCTTC.